One sample yielded the 22 T cell receptor beta chains listed below, sequenced in a study of early T cells in non-severe SARS-CoV-2 infection. In TCRdb, the 5' RACE reads were re-called with MiXCR into one record per CDR3 protein. The data hold tens of thousands of distinct CDR3 sequences, with over 10% observed a single time. What was sequenced was whole blood. All receptors derive from an adult who was a healthcare worker with PCR-confirmed SARS-CoV-2 infection or an uninfected control (not recorded which).

This clonotype was observed many times. The chain has TRBV12-3 or TRBV12-4 and TRBJ1-1; D remains ambiguous. This CDR3 is 13 amino acids long. Trimming left V 3 bases short and J 1 base short, with 6 bases between. This chain's CDR3 is CASSLAENTEAFF. The CDR3 DNA follows: TGTGCCAGCAGTTTGGCGGAGAACACTGAAGCTTTCTTT.

This clonotype occurred a few times. J is TRBJ2-1 and V is TRBV15; 8 positions match TRBD2. The germline gives CDR1 LNHNV, CDR2 YYDKDF (reference sequence). The CDR3 runs to 15 residues. Trimming removed 6 bases from V and 8 bases from J; junction bases left unmatched: 12. The CDR3 spells CATRLRMGLGDEQFF. CDR3 sequence (DNA): TGTGCCACCAGGTTGCGAATGGGACTAGGCGATGAGCAGTTCTTC.

This clonotype was detected a few times. This chain joins TRBV13 and TRBJ1-1; D is ambiguous. The germline gives CDR1 PRHDT, CDR2 FYEKMQ (reference sequence). V dropped 4 bases and J dropped 4 bases, with 13 bases sitting between them. This CDR3 has 14 residues. DNA for the CDR3: TGTGCCAGCAGCTCAACCGGGGATCGCACTGAAGCTTTCTTT. This gives the protein CASSSTGDRTEAFF. The full variable domain, rest sourced from reference TRBV13 and TRBJ1-1, is AAGVIQSPRHLIKEKRETATLKCYPIPRHDTVYWYQQGPGQDPQFLISFYEKMQSDKGSIPDRFSAQQFSDYHSELNMSSLELGDSALYFCASSSTGDRTEAFFGQGTRLTVV.

A few counts support this clonotype. The rearrangement joins TRBV29-1 to TRBJ2-3; D gene unclear. V was clipped by 4 bases and J by 0 bases, with 5 bases between them. Germline CDR1 and CDR2: SQVTM and ANQGSEA. CDR3 length equals 12 residues. The CDR3 coding sequence is TGCAGCGTTGGAGGCAGCACAGATACGCAGTATTTT. Translating it yields CSVGGSTDTQYF.

There are a few counts of this clonotype. J is TRBJ2-3 and V is TRBV11-2; D may be TRBD1 (6 bases). This CDR3 has 16 amino acids. V was shortened by 2 bases and J by 2 bases, with 14 bases between the two germline ends. The germline CDR1 and CDR2 sequences are SGHAT and FQNNGV. The CDR3 DNA sequence: TGTGCCAGCAGCTTATCCACAGGGTTTAACACAGATACGCAGTATTTT. The encoded protein is CASSLSTGFNTDTQYF.

The rearrangement links TRBV6-5 to TRBJ1-1; D remains unclear. The V and J ends lost 5 bases and 1 base respectively, with 8 bases between them. The germline V gene encodes CDR1 MNHEY and CDR2 SVGAGI. The CDR3 covers 13 residues. The CDR3 nucleotides are TGTGCCAGCAGTGCAACTCCGAACACTGAAGCTTTCTTT. It yields the protein CASSATPNTEAFF.

This chain connects TRBV6-6 to TRBJ2-7; no reliable D call. CDR3 size: 13 residues. V was trimmed by 11 bases and J by 3 bases, leaving 17 bases between them. Germline V lookup: CDR1 MNHNY, CDR2 SVGAGI (reference sequence). In DNA form, the CDR3 reads TGTGCCGGCTCCAAGGGAAGTAACTACGAGCAGTACTTC. This codes for CAGSKGSNYEQYF.

V is TRBV18 and J is TRBJ1-1, with 9 nucleotides matching TRBD1. This CDR3 contains 15 residues. Germline assignment: CDR1 KGHSH and CDR2 LQKENI. The V gene end was trimmed by 3 bases and the J gene end by 5 bases; junction bases not matched to a gene: 7. The CDR3 DNA is TGTGCCAGCTCACCGACAGGGGGGGTCGGTACTGAAGCTTTCTTT. It translates to CASSPTGGVGTEAFF.

This clonotype came up a few times. V and J are TRBV5-1 and TRBJ2-7; D is uncertain. Germline-derived CDR1 and CDR2 are SGHRS and YFSETQ. The CDR3 consists of 15 residues. V lost 0 bases, J lost 0 bases, and 10 bases lay in between. The CDR3 DNA follows: TGCGCCAGCAGCTTGGTACCAGATAGCTCCTACGAGCAGTACTTC. This encodes CASSLVPDSSYEQYF.

The sample holds many counts of this clonotype. The rearrangement links TRBV2 to TRBJ2-1; TRBD1 matches at 9 bases. V lost 5 bases to trimming and J lost 14 bases; unmatched junction nucleotides: 7. Germline V gives CDR1 SNHLY, CDR2 FYNNEI. The CDR3 is made up of 12 amino acids. CDR3 protein: CASSTGTGKEFF. Here the CDR3 DNA reads TGTGCCAGCAGTACCGGGACAGGGAAGGAGTTCTTC. Using reference TRBV2 and TRBJ2-1 for the parts outside the CDR3, the full variable domain is EPEVTQTPSHQVTQMGQEVILRCVPISNHLYFYWYRQILGQKVEFLVSFYNNEISEKSEIFDDQFSVERPDGSNFTLKIRSTKLEDSAMYFCASSTGTGKEFFGPGTRLTVL.

The DNA for the CDR3 is TGTGCCAGCAGTATCCGGACTAGCAAGGGCACAGATACGCAGTATTTT. This translates into CASSIRTSKGTDTQYF. The chain is built from TRBV25-1 and TRBJ2-3, with 8 bases that match TRBD2. This CDR3 region has 16 residues. V was clipped by 5 bases and J by 1 base; unmatched bases: 8. CDR1 and CDR2 (germline): MGHDK, SYGVNS.

The V gene is TRBV5-1, the J gene TRBJ2-5, with 10 bases identical to TRBD1. The V and J ends lost 0 bases and 4 bases, in that order; junction bases with no gene match: 9. This CDR3 has 17 residues. Germline V gene lookup returns CDR1 SGHRS and CDR2 YFSETQ. The CDR3 loop reads CASSLAGRQGAGETQYF. CDR3 DNA sequence: TGCGCCAGCAGCTTGGCCGGGAGACAGGGGGCTGGAGAGACCCAGTACTTC.

The chain employs TRBV29-1 and TRBJ2-7, with 11 bases lining up with TRBD2. This CDR3 is 14 amino acids long. Losses at the gene ends were 6 bases for V and 7 bases for J; bases not matched to a gene: 11. Germline V gene lookup returns CDR1 SQVTM and CDR2 ANQGSEA. The CDR3 nucleotides read TGCAGCGTCGTAGAACTAGCGGGAGTGCAAGAGCAGTACTTC. This sequence encodes CSVVELAGVQEQYF.

This clonotype came up many times. J is TRBJ2-7 and V is TRBV7-2; TRBD2 agrees at 7 bases. V lost 1 base to trimming and J lost 2 bases; unmatched junction nucleotides: 5. The CDR3 sequence is 15 residues long. Germline values: CDR1 SGHTA, CDR2 FQGNSA. CDR3 region: CASSLESGVPYEQYF. In DNA form, the CDR3 reads TGTGCCAGCAGCTTAGAAAGCGGGGTCCCCTACGAGCAGTACTTC.

The chain is built from TRBV12-3 or TRBV12-4 and TRBJ1-5, with D maybe TRBD1 (5 bases). V was pared by 5 bases and J by 5 bases, with 13 bases between. This CDR3 has 14 residues. This CDR3 is CASSLMRDDQPQHF. The CDR3 DNA reads TGTGCCAGCAGTCTTATGAGGGACGATCAGCCCCAGCATTTT.

This clonotype has a count of ten or more. CDR3 sequence reads: CASSTTSGRVEQFF. The CDR3 DNA reads TGTGCCAGCAGCACGACTAGCGGGAGGGTTGAGCAGTTCTTC. This rearrangement joins TRBV11-2 to TRBJ2-1; 14 nucleotides line up with TRBD2. Germline V CDR1 and CDR2: SGHAT, FQNNGV. This CDR3 spans 14 amino acids. V lost 5 bases to trimming and J lost 9 bases; unmatched junction nucleotides: 3.

This clonotype was picked up many times. V gene TRBV7-2 combines with J gene TRBJ2-7; maybe TRBD2 (5 bases). V lost 5 bases, J lost 0 bases, and 14 bases lay in between. This CDR3 has 15 amino acids. Germline CDR1 is SGHTA and CDR2 is FQGNSA. CDR3 bases: TGTGCCAGCAGCCCATCCGGGGAAAGCTCCTACGAGCAGTACTTC. Translating it yields CASSPSGESSYEQYF.

This clonotype has a count of ten or more. The V call is TRBV2, the J call TRBJ2-6; no reliable D call. V was trimmed by 7 bases and J by 4 bases, leaving 5 bases between them. Germline loops: CDR1 SNHLY, CDR2 FYNNEI. This CDR3 is 12 amino acids long. The CDR3 sequence: CASIGGANVLTF. CDR3 nucleotides: TGTGCCAGCATTGGGGGGGCCAACGTCCTGACTTTC.

The table lists this clonotype with a few counts. The chain recombines TRBV20-1 with TRBJ1-1; D remains ambiguous. The CDR3 runs to 13 residues. Germline-derived CDR1 and CDR2 are DFQATT and SNEGSKA (reference sequence). Trimming took 1 base from V and 3 from J, leaving 9 bases between them. CDR3 residues: CSARGLGYTEAFF. The CDR3 region has the DNA TGCAGTGCTAGAGGTCTGGGTTACACTGAAGCTTTCTTT.

This clonotype has a count of ten or more. V is TRBV6-2 or TRBV6-3 and J is TRBJ2-1; D remains unclear. The CDR3 length is 11 residues. The germline CDR1 and CDR2 sequences are MNHEY and SVGEGT. Trimming took 0 bases from V and 7 from J, leaving 1 base between them. CDR3 region: CASSYSNEQFF. The CDR3 nucleotides read TGTGCCAGCAGTTACTCGAATGAGCAGTTCTTC.

This clonotype showed up many times. The CDR3 spells CASSKNGRGDTEAFF. Here the CDR3 DNA reads TGTGCCAGCAGCAAAAATGGACGGGGAGACACTGAAGCTTTCTTT. V and J are TRBV21-1 and TRBJ1-1. TRBV21-1 represents a pseudogene. The CDR3 totals 15 residues.

In its sample, this clonotype was seen many times. The V gene is TRBV29-1, the J gene TRBJ2-7; the D call may be TRBD1 or TRBD2 (5 bases each). The CDR3 loop spans 13 amino acids. From germline, CDR1 is SQVTM and CDR2 ANQGSEA. Deletions cut 4 bases from V and 5 bases from J, with 15 bases between. The CDR3 coding sequence is TGCAGCGTTGGAAGCCGGGGCTGGAACGAGCAGTACTTC. Protein product: CSVGSRGWNEQYF.